A selection of T cell receptor beta chains follows, all from one sample in a study of OX40 agonist ivuxolimab in advanced cancers. Here immunoSEQ multiplex PCR was the method, and the copy in TCRdb shows in-frame clones only, minus some. Seen here are approximately 83,000 clones, 81% observed once, and the top ten hold roughly 4.6%. This sample comprised CD4+ or CD8+ T cells sorted from blood, obtained in a trial of the OX40 agonist ivuxolimab. These receptors all come from an adult with an advanced solid tumor such as melanoma, head and neck, liver or kidney cancer. Both conserved end residues are part of each CDR3. The D gene is left open where the match is weak. Some rows have no size entry. The others give once, few or many, or a class for an expanded clone.

D,J,V,size,DNA,CDR3
NA,TRBJ1-5,TRBV6-5,once,TGTGCCAGCAGTAATAATCAGCCCCAGCATTTT,CASSNNQPQHF
NA,TRBJ2-7,TRBV7-3,NA,TGTGCCAGCAGCTTATTGGGACCCGCACCCCCCTACGAGCAGTACTTC,CASSLLGPAPPYEQYF
TRBD1,TRBJ1-1,TRBV18,NA,TGTGCCAGCTCACCAAGTCCGGACAGGGCCACTGAAGCTTTCTTT,CASSPSPDRATEAFF
TRBD2,TRBJ2-3,TRBV9,few,TGTGCCAACGCCGGGGGGGCCACAGATACGCAGTATTTT,CANAGGATDTQYF
NA,TRBJ2-6,TRBV6-1,NA,TGTGCCAGCAGTGTACAGACTTCTGGGGCCAACGTCCTGACTTTC,CASSVQTSGANVLTF
NA,TRBJ2-2,TRBV27,NA,TGTGCCAGCAGTTTTTCCGGGGAATACACCGGGGAGCTGTTTTTT,CASSFSGEYTGELFF
NA,TRBJ2-7,TRBV7-9,few,TGTGCCAGCAGCTCCGCAGACATTTCCTCCTACGAGCAGTACTTC,CASSSADISSYEQYF
NA,TRBJ2-6,TRBV10-2,NA,TGCGCCAGCACAGCGGCGACCTCTGGGGCCAACGTCCTGACTTTC,CASTAATSGANVLTF
NA,TRBJ2-6,TRBV30,NA,TGTGCCTGGAGTATCCCCTCTGGGGCCAACGTCCTGACTTTC,CAWSIPSGANVLTF
NA,TRBJ1-1,TRBV6-1,once,TGTGCCAGCAGTGACCGAGAGTACACTGAAGCTTTCTTT,CASSDREYTEAFF
NA,TRBJ1-1,TRBV7-9,NA,TGTGCCAGCGCACCCTCTGGGGGCACTGAAGCTTTCTTT,CASAPSGGTEAFF
NA,TRBJ1-2,TRBV9,medium-sized,TGTGCCAGCAGCTCACGGTCGGACATGCACTATGGCTACACCTTC,CASSSRSDMHYGYTF
NA,TRBJ2-1,TRBV18,NA,TGTGCCAGCTCACTGTCACAGGAACTCAATGAGCAGTTCTTC,CASSLSQELNEQFF
NA,TRBJ2-3,TRBV29-1,NA,TGCAGCGTTGAACGGAGCACAGATACGCAGTATTTT,CSVERSTDTQYF
NA,TRBJ2-1,TRBV9,NA,TGTGCCAGCAGCGTAGCACTGGGGGCTTACAATGAGCAGTTCTTC,CASSVALGAYNEQFF
NA,TRBJ1-1,TRBV9,few,TGTGCCAGCAGCCCAGGGTCGGACACTGAAGCTTTCTTT,CASSPGSDTEAFF
NA,TRBJ2-5,TRBV27,NA,TGTGCCAGCAGTCCCACGTCCGGAGAGACCCAGTACTTC,CASSPTSGETQYF